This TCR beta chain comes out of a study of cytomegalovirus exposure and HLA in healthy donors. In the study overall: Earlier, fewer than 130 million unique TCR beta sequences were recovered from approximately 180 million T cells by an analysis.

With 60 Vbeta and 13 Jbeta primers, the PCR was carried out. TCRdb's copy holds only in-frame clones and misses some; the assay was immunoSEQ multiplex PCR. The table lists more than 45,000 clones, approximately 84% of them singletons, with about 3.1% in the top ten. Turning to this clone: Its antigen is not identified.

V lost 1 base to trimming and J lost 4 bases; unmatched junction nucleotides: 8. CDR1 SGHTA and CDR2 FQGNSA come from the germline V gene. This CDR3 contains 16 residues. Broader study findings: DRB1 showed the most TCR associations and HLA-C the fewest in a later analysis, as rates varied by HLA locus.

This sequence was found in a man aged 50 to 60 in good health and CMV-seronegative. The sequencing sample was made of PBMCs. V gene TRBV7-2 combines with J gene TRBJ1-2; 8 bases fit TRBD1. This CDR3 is CASSLDEARGPYGYTF. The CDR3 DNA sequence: TGTGCCAGCAGCTTAGACGAGGCCAGGGGGCCCTATGGCTACACCTTC.